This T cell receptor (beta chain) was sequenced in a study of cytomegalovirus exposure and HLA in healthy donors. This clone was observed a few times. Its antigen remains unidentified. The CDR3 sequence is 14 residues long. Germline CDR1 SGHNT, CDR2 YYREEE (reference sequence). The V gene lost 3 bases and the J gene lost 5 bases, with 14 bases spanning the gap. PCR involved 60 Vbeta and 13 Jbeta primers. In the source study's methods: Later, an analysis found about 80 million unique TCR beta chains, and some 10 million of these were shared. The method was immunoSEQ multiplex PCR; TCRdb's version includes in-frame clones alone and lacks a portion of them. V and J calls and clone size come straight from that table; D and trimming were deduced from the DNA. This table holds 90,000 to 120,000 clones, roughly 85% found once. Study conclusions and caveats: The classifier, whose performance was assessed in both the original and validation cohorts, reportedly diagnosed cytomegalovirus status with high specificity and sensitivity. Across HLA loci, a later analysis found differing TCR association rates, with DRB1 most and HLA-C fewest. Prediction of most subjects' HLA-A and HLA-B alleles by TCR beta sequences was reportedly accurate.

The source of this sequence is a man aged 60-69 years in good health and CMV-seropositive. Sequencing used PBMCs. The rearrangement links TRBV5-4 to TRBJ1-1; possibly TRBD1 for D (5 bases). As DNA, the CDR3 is TGTGCCAGCAGCTCACGGACAAACCCGACTGAAGCTTTCTTT. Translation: CASSSRTNPTEAFF.